The 24 T cell receptor beta chains in this list originate from one sample, sequenced in a study of cytomegalovirus exposure and HLA in healthy donors. Vbeta (60) and Jbeta (13) primers were used in the PCR. Repertoires were generated with immunoSEQ multiplex PCR, while TCRdb's copy carries only in-frame clones and drops some. The table lists 90,000 to 120,000 clones, less than 80% of them singletons. The sequencing sample was made of PBMCs. These receptors were taken from a man aged 30-40 years in good health and CMV-seropositive.

The rearrangement links TRBV14 to TRBJ2-7; D possibly corresponds to TRBD1 (6 bases). This CDR3 is 12 amino acids long. V was pared by 4 bases and J by 12 bases, with 16 bases between. Germline V lookup: CDR1 SGHDN, CDR2 FVKESK. The CDR3 region has the DNA TGTGCCAGCAGCCCCCAGGGGCAGTTAACGTACTTC. Its translation is CASSPQGQLTYF. Full variable domain (outside the CDR3, taken from reference TRBV14 and TRBJ2-7): EAGVTQFPSHSVIEKGQTVTLRCDPISGHDNLYWYRRVMGKEIKFLLHFVKESKQDESGMPNNRFLAERTGGTYSTLKVQPAELEDSGVYFCASSPQGQLTYFGPGTRLTVT.

The rearrangement joins TRBV5-3 to TRBJ1-4, with TRBD1 identical over 8 bases. TRBV5-3 falls under the ORF class, with uncertain function. The CDR3 totals 15 residues. The trim removed 5 bases at V and 1 base at J, leaving 4 bases unmatched. The CDR3: CARSRTGGTNEKLFF. DNA of the CDR3: TGTGCCAGAAGTCGCACAGGGGGAACTAATGAAAAACTGTTTTTT.

This clone was observed a few times. The chain combines TRBV27 with TRBJ2-6; 9 nucleotides line up with TRBD1. CDR3 length: 16 amino acids. The ends lost 5 bases at V and 4 bases at J; junction bases unmatched: 6. Germline values: CDR1 MNHEY, CDR2 SMNVEV (reference sequence). The DNA for the CDR3 is TGTGCCAGCAGTCTAGGGACAGGGTACGGGGCCAACGTCCTGACTTTC. This gives the protein CASSLGTGYGANVLTF.

The chain combines TRBV7-6 with TRBJ2-5; 9 nucleotides match TRBD1. The V gene end was trimmed by 5 bases and the J gene end by 3 bases; junction bases not matched to a gene: 13. The CDR3 sequence is 17 residues long. Germline V gene lookup returns CDR1 SGHVS and CDR2 FNYEAQ. The CDR3, as DNA: TGTGCCAGCAGCCGACGTTACAGGGGGCGGGAAGAAGAGACCCAGTACTTC. This sequence encodes CASSRRYRGREEETQYF.

Concerning this clone: Sequence at one end of the junction differs from germline and may be a read error. The rearrangement uses TRBV7-2 and TRBJ1-6; no clear D gene. The CDR3 has 11 residues. Germline CDR1 is SGHTA and CDR2 is FQGNSA. DNA for the CDR3: TGTGCCAGCAGCCCATCCGCGGGTCCGAACTTT. Translated: CASSPSAGPNF.

The V call is TRBV30, the J call TRBJ1-5; no definite D call. The CDR3 has 13 residues. Germline-derived CDR1 and CDR2 are GTSNPN and SVGIG (reference sequence). The germline V and J ends were trimmed by 0 bases and 5 bases, with 8 bases remaining between them. CDR3 sequence (DNA): TGTGCCTGGAGTGTAAATTCCGATCAGCCCCAGCATTTT. Protein: CAWSVNSDQPQHF.

The rearrangement links TRBV5-6 to TRBJ2-7; D ambiguous. Germline CDR1 reads SGHDT; CDR2 reads YYEEEE. V lost 4 bases and J 2 bases, leaving 19 bases between the germline ends. The CDR3 length is 16 residues. The CDR3 here is CASSPVGVEFTYEQYF. CDR3 in DNA: TGTGCCAGCAGCCCAGTTGGCGTGGAGTTTACCTACGAGCAGTACTTC.

The chain joins TRBV11-1 to TRBJ1-2; D may be TRBD1 (6 bases). The CDR3 spans 15 residues. Trimming removed 0 bases at V and 4 bases at J, with 12 bases between. CDR1 and CDR2 from the germline V gene are SGHAT and FQDESV (reference sequence). The CDR3 DNA sequence: TGTGCCAGCAGCTTAGCAACAGGGTCTATCTATGGCTACACCTTC. Translated, it gives CASSLATGSIYGYTF.

This clone came up a few times. The chain is built from TRBV6-5 and TRBJ1-2; 8 bases match TRBD1. Germline V CDR1 and CDR2: MNHEY, SVGAGI. The CDR3 spans 16 residues. V shed 0 bases, J shed 3 bases, and the junction held 6 bases outside the gene matches. The CDR3 coding sequence is TGTGCCAGCAGTTACTCGTCCAGGGGGCGAGACTATGGCTACACCTTC. This translates into CASSYSSRGRDYGYTF.

The chain combines TRBV7-3 with TRBJ1-2; maybe TRBD1 (5 bases). The CDR3 is 15 residues long. V dropped 5 bases and J dropped 0 bases, with 13 bases sitting between them. Germline CDR1 is SGHTA and CDR2 is FQGTGA. The DNA for the CDR3 is TGTGCCAGCAGCCCCACGGGGGGGACTAACTATGGCTACACCTTC. Amino acids: CASSPTGGTNYGYTF.

This clone was detected only a few times. J is TRBJ2-1 and V is TRBV27, with D uncertain. The CDR3 sequence is 13 residues long. V lost 6 bases and J lost 2, with 8 bases in between. CDR1 is MNHEY and CDR2 is SMNVEV in the germline V gene (reference sequence). The CDR3 sequence is CASRPRTYNEQFF. In nucleotides, the CDR3 is TGTGCCAGCAGACCTAGAACCTACAATGAGCAGTTCTTC.

This clone appeared a few times. The chain employs TRBV30 and TRBJ1-1, with a weak D call TRBD1 (6 bases). The CDR3 has 14 residues. Trimming left V 3 bases short and J 1 base short, with 12 bases between. Germline V gene sequence: CDR1 GTSNPN, CDR2 SVGIG (reference sequence). CDR3: CAWREETGNTEAFF. CDR3 DNA: TGTGCCTGGAGGGAAGAGACAGGGAACACTGAAGCTTTCTTT.

The chain joins TRBV9 to TRBJ2-3; D perhaps matches TRBD1 (5 bases). This CDR3 has 15 amino acids. Between the trimmed V and J ends, which lost 4 bases and 5 bases, there was a span of 17 bases. CDR1 is SGDLS, CDR2 YYNGEE, per germline. The CDR3 here is CASSPLVGARDTQYF. The CDR3 nucleotides are TGTGCCAGCAGCCCCTTGGTTGGGGCGAGAGATACGCAGTATTTT.

The gene calls are TRBV9 and TRBJ2-1; D might be TRBD2 (5 bases). Germline V gives CDR1 SGDLS, CDR2 YYNGEE. The germline V and J ends were trimmed by 4 bases and 2 bases, with 16 bases remaining between them. This CDR3 has 16 residues. The CDR3: CASSPAPGGAYNEQFF. In DNA form, the CDR3 reads TGTGCCAGCAGCCCGGCCCCCGGAGGCGCCTACAATGAGCAGTTCTTC.

This clone has a handful of counts. V gene TRBV15 combines with J gene TRBJ2-1; D remains ambiguous. V was pared by 0 bases and J by 0 bases, with 9 bases between. Germline V gives CDR1 LNHNV, CDR2 YYDKDF (reference sequence). CDR3 length: 16 amino acids. The CDR3 DNA reads TGTGCCACCAGCAGAGAAACCATGAGCTCCTACAATGAGCAGTTCTTC. As protein: CATSRETMSSYNEQFF.

The J gene is TRBJ2-5, the V gene TRBV9; TRBD2 agrees at 12 bases. Trimming cost V 3 bases and J 5 bases; bases outside gene matches: 5. Per the germline V gene, CDR1 is SGDLS and CDR2 is YYNGEE. The CDR3 has 15 amino acids. The CDR3 bases are TGTGCCAGCAGCGCTGGACTAGCGGGGTATGAGACCCAGTACTTC. Residues: CASSAGLAGYETQYF.

The chain links TRBV5-1 to TRBJ1-1; possibly TRBD1 for D (6 bases). This CDR3 spans 15 amino acids. Between the trimmed V and J ends, which lost 4 bases and 3 bases, there was a span of 16 bases. From germline, CDR1 is SGHRS and CDR2 YFSETQ. The CDR3 DNA follows: TGCGCCAGCAGCCCGGGGGGCAGTACCTACACTGAAGCTTTCTTT. The encoded protein is CASSPGGSTYTEAFF.

The chain recombines TRBV12-1 with TRBJ1-1; no check of the table's D call, TRBD1, against the DNA was made. TRBV12-1 is a documented pseudogene. The length of the CDR3 is 15 residues. CDR3 sequence reads: CASSQRDSWGTEAFF. The CDR3 bases are TGTGCCAGCAGCCAAAGGGACAGCTGGGGCACTGAAGCTTTCTTT.

This clone came up a few times. The gene calls are TRBV19 and TRBJ1-6; TRBD1 matches at 10 bases. Germline CDR1 LNHDA, CDR2 SQIVND (reference sequence). The CDR3 sequence is 14 residues long. The V and J ends lost 5 bases and 10 bases, in that order; junction bases with no gene match: 5. CDR3 bases: TGTGCCAGTAGTCCGGGACAGGGGTGGTCACCCCTCCACTTT. Translating gives CASSPGQGWSPLHF.

V and J are TRBV5-1 and TRBJ1-3; D is undetermined. V shed 0 bases and J shed 9 bases, with 10 bases lying between them. Germline V gene sequence: CDR1 SGHRS, CDR2 YFSETQ. CDR3 length: 13 residues. The CDR3 spells CASSLDRRSTIYF. CDR3 bases: TGCGCCAGCAGCTTGGATCGCCGGAGCACCATATATTTT.

The chain combines TRBV2 with TRBJ2-1, with D tentatively TRBD2 (7 bases). This CDR3 comprises 13 residues. Germline values: CDR1 SNHLY, CDR2 FYNNEI. Deletions cut 6 bases from V and 8 bases from J, with 14 bases between. In DNA form, the CDR3 reads TGTGCCAGCAGGAACAGGGAGGGGTATGAGCAGTTCTTC. This translates into CASRNREGYEQFF. Based on the CDR3 plus reference TRBV2 and TRBJ2-1, the full variable domain is EPEVTQTPSHQVTQMGQEVILRCVPISNHLYFYWYRQILGQKVEFLVSFYNNEISEKSEIFDDQFSVERPDGSNFTLKIRSTKLEDSAMYFCASRNREGYEQFFGPGTRLTVL.

The J gene is TRBJ1-2, the V gene TRBV19; D may be TRBD1 (5 bases). The V and J ends lost 4 bases and 5 bases respectively, with 11 bases between them. CDR1 is LNHDA, CDR2 SQIVND, per germline (reference sequence). The CDR3 is 13 residues long. The CDR3 coding sequence is TGTGCCAGTAGTAGGGGCCTGGCATATGGCTACACCTTC. This translates into CASSRGLAYGYTF.

The DNA for the CDR3 is TGCGCCAGCAGCAACCGGGACAGGGCCCGAATGAACACTGAAGCTTTCTTT. This encodes CASSNRDRARMNTEAFF. This chain uses TRBV4-1 with TRBJ1-1; the match to TRBD1 covers 9 bases. This CDR3 region has 17 residues. V shed 5 bases and J 0 bases; nucleotides not matched to a gene: 10. Germline V gene data show CDR1 as MGHRA and CDR2 as YSYEKL.

Here the CDR3 DNA reads TGTGCCAGCAGCGGCACCAGTGTACAGGGGGGAACAGATACGCAGTATTTT. This sequence encodes CASSGTSVQGGTDTQYF. This chain uses TRBV5-6 with TRBJ2-3, with 8 bases aligning to TRBD1. Germline loops: CDR1 SGHDT, CDR2 YYEEEE. V lost 4 bases, J lost 3 bases, and 13 bases stayed unmatched. The CDR3 runs to 17 residues.